These 2 T cell receptor beta chains were sequenced from one sample in a study of tumor and adjacent non-tumor tissue in lung cancer. RNA was extracted from bulk tissue without any cell sorting. Distant lung tissue was collected more than 3 cm away from the tumor edge. A modified ARM-PCR protocol with three rounds of nested PCR amplified TCRbeta. TCRdb used MiXCR to reprocess the multiplex PCR reads, holding one entry per CDR3 protein. Altogether more than 75,000 distinct CDR3 sequences are present, 75% to 90% being singletons, with the ten largest covering around 30%. Sample: distant non-tumor lung tissue. The receptors stem from a man in his sixties with small cell lung cancer.

About this clonotype: Relative to the germline gene, one junction end is altered; a read error may explain this. The chain carries TRBV4-2 and TRBJ2-2; D remains ambiguous. Germline CDR1 and CDR2: LGHNA and YNFKEQ. This CDR3 region has 16 residues. The CDR3 DNA sequence: TGTGCCAGGAGCCAAAATCTGAGGTCCAACACCTGGGAGCTGTTTTTT. It codes for CARSQNLRSNTWELFF.

Turning to this clonotype: The final CDR3 position lacks the conserved phenylalanine or tryptophan, pointing to a likely read error. The chain uses TRBV10-3 and TRBJ2-5; 8 nucleotides align to TRBD1. Germline CDR1 ENHRY, CDR2 SYGVKD. This CDR3 spans 15 amino acids. The CDR3 DNA reads as TGTGGCGTCCGTCCGTCGGACAGGGTTGTGGAGACCCAGTACCTC. It codes for CGVRPSDRVVETQYL.